This entry features one T cell receptor beta chain sequence. Its antigen is unidentified. The source of the sample is a study of radiation and T cells in renal cell carcinoma. As for the study in general: Nephrectomy followed 15 Gy stereotactic body radiation by 4 weeks.

The V gene lost 6 bases and the J gene lost 2 bases, with 10 bases spanning the gap. This CDR3 comprises 13 residues. Germline lookup yields CDR1 SEHNR and CDR2 FQNEAQ (reference sequence). Time point of the sample: baseline pretreatment blood. Treatment noted: 15 Gy SBRT to primary tumor, nephrectomy 4 weeks later. Serial blood draws occurred at baseline and 2 and 4 weeks post-SBRT. The study, taken as a whole, reports: Pretreatment tumor biopsies were lacking, so baseline clonotypes are unknown. Top tumor clonotypes rose in blood 2 weeks post-radiation, then contracted.

The data were produced by immunoSEQ multiplex PCR, yet TCRdb's version contains in-frame clones alone and is incomplete. The table records roughly 100,000 clones, 75% to 90% of them present only once. The sequence was collected from a man in his fifties or sixties with renal cell carcinoma. The chain uses TRBV7-9 and TRBJ2-5, with TRBD2 as a possible D gene (6 bases). Sequenced here: blood, sampled from a patient whose treatment included radiotherapy and nephrectomy. This chain's CDR3 is CASRGTPQETQYF. The CDR3 nucleotides read TGTGCCAGCAGAGGGACTCCTCAAGAGACCCAGTACTTC.